Included here is one TCR beta chain sequence, with context. Its specificity is unknown. CDR1 and CDR2 from the germline V gene are MNHEY and SMNVEV (reference sequence). CDR3 size: 18 residues. V lost 3 bases and J lost 0, with 21 bases in between. Researchers ran the PCR with 60 Vbeta and 13 Jbeta primers. Assay: immunoSEQ multiplex PCR; the TCRdb copy retains only in-frame clones and omits some. Its table records 150,000 to 200,000 clones. This sample is part of a study of cytomegalovirus exposure and HLA in healthy donors. Regarding donors, all were healthy bone marrow donors. The study, taken as a whole, reports: In most subjects, TCR beta sequences reportedly gave accurate predictions of HLA-A and HLA-B alleles.

V gene TRBV27 combines with J gene TRBJ2-7, with unresolved D. Sequences were obtained from PBMCs. The sequence was collected from a woman under 30 in good health and CMV-seropositive. CDR3 loop: CASSFLQHPSESSYEQYF. In DNA, the CDR3 is TGTGCCAGCAGTTTTTTACAGCATCCGTCCGAAAGCTCCTACGAGCAGTACTTC.